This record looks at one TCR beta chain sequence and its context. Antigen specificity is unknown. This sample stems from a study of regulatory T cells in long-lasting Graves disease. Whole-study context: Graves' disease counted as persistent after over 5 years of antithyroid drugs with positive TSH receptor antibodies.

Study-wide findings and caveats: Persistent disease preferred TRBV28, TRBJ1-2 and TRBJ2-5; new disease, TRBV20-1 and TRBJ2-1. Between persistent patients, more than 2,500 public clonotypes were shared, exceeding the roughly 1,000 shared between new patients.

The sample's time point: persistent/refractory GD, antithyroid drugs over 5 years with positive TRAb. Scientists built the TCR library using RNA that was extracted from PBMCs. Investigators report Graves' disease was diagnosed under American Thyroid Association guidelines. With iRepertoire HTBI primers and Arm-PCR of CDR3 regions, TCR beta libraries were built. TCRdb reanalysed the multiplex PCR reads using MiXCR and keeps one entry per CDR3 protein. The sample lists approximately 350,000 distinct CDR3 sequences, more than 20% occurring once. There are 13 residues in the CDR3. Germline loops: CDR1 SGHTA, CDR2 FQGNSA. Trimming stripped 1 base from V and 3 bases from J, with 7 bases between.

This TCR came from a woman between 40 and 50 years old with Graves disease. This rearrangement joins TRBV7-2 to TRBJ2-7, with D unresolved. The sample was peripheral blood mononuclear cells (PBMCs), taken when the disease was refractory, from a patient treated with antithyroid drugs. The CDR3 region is CASSLDHFYEQYF. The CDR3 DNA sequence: TGTGCCAGCAGCTTAGACCATTTCTACGAGCAGTACTTC.